This T cell receptor (beta chain) was sequenced in a study of blood T cells in healthy people across ages. Sample-barcoded 5' priming and a J-beta primer mix drove a second PCR of roughly 6 to 12 cycles. TCRdb processed the 5' RACE reads anew with MiXCR; each CDR3 protein has one entry. The sample includes about 1.4 million distinct CDR3 sequences, around 55% of them seen just once. Germline V CDR1 and CDR2: MGHRA, YSYEKL. The J segment lost 5 bases and the V segment lost 5 bases, leaving 11 bases of the junction unmatched. The CDR3 extends over 15 amino acids. Staff drew roughly 10 milliliters of peripheral blood from each donor. Remarks on this clonotype: Its antigen is as yet unknown.

General study results and limits: Observed TCR beta diversity per million T cells went down as age went up. This fall followed a roughly linear course with age. Expanded clonotype changes were possibly confounded by unknown donor CMV status.

The sample taken for sequencing was blood. The clonotype was recovered from a man between 18 and 35 years old in good health. The V gene is TRBV4-1, the J gene TRBJ2-5, with 7 bases aligning to TRBD1. The CDR3 DNA reads as TGCGCCAGCAGCTTAGGGGACAGTTGGGGGGAGACCCAGTACTTC. The encoded protein is CASSLGDSWGETQYF.